Included here is one TCR beta chain sequence, with context. Its antigen remains unknown. CDR1 MDHEN and CDR2 SYDVKM come from the germline V gene. The length of the CDR3 is 16 residues. The J segment lost 4 bases and the V segment lost 4 bases, leaving 9 bases of the junction unmatched. This sample is drawn from a study of shared clonotypes between healthy human individuals. Study processing details: Owing to the provision of junction-only sequences devoid of quality scores by immunoSEQ, filtering differed. Sequencing was performed with immunoSEQ multiplex PCR; in TCRdb, only in-frame clones are kept and a portion is missing. V and J calls and clone size follow that table, whereas D and trimming were derived from the DNA. Of 2 million to 3 million clones in the sample, over 85% were seen once. The study, taken as a whole, reports: Clonotype sharing across a few donors was observed for around 4.8% of naive CD4 clonotypes.

The receptor was isolated from a man aged 18 to 30 in good health. Some clones in this sample may be carry-over from other donors' samples. Input material: naive CD4+ T cells from PBMCs. Subset here: CD45RA+ positively selected. The V and J genes are TRBV28 and TRBJ2-7; 11 bases are a match to TRBD2. CDR3 in amino acids: CASSSPGTSGGYEQYF. The CDR3 DNA sequence: TGTGCCAGCAGTTCCCCAGGGACTAGCGGAGGGTACGAGCAGTACTTC.